This passage covers 29 T cell receptor beta chains from one sample sequenced in a study of T cell responses to AZD1222 COVID-19 vaccine. The table came from immunoSEQ multiplex PCR; TCRdb's copy has only in-frame clones and leaves some out. This sample yields some 120,000 clones, of which approximately 85% are seen a single time; around 6.2% belongs to the top ten. The sequenced sample was peripheral blood, obtained on day 0 of AZD1222 vaccination. The receptor set was obtained from an adult in good health.

The CDR3 is CASSLGPLGPGRNTIYF. The CDR3 nucleotides are TGTGCCAGCAGTTTGGGGCCCCTGGGACCCGGGAGAAACACCATATATTTT. The chain is built from TRBV27 and TRBJ1-3; tentative D call: TRBD1 (5 bases). The germline V gene has CDR1 MNHEY and CDR2 SMNVEV (reference sequence). The CDR3 length is 17 residues. V shed 3 bases and J shed 5 bases, with 20 bases lying between them.

The genes are TRBV7-2 and TRBJ2-7; D may be TRBD1 (6 bases). Trimming removed 5 bases from V and 2 bases from J, with 13 bases in between. CDR1 SGHTA and CDR2 FQGNSA come from the germline V gene. The CDR3 is made up of 14 amino acids. This CDR3 is CASSTRQVPYEQYF. The DNA for the CDR3 is TGTGCCAGCAGCACCCGACAGGTTCCCTACGAGCAGTACTTC.

The chain is built from TRBV28 and TRBJ2-7, with D unresolved. CDR1 is MDHEN, CDR2 SYDVKM, per germline. The CDR3 totals 13 residues. The V end was cut by 7 bases, the J end by 1 base, with 11 bases between. CDR3 sequence: CASKGVRSYEQYF. The CDR3 coding sequence is TGTGCCAGCAAGGGCGTGCGGTCCTACGAGCAGTACTTC.

This chain joins TRBV19 and TRBJ1-2; a possible D gene is TRBD1 (5 bases). Germline-derived CDR1 and CDR2 are LNHDA and SQIVND (reference sequence). The CDR3 totals 15 residues. The V gene lost 0 bases and the J gene lost 5 bases, with 13 bases spanning the gap. The CDR3 sequence is CASSIDNGTPYGYTF. In nucleotides, the CDR3 is TGTGCCAGTAGTATAGATAACGGGACGCCTTATGGCTACACCTTC.

This rearrangement joins TRBV18 to TRBJ1-3; D is perhaps TRBD1 (5 bases). CDR1 is KGHSH, CDR2 LQKENI, per germline. The V gene lost 3 bases and the J gene lost 0 bases, with 15 bases spanning the gap. The CDR3 totals 17 residues. The CDR3 sequence: CASSPQGRSSSGNTIYF. The CDR3 region has the DNA TGTGCCAGCTCACCCCAGGGTCGCTCAAGCTCTGGAAACACCATATATTTT.

The rearrangement joins TRBV3-1 (or the pseudogene TRBV3-2) to TRBJ2-2, with TRBD2 matching 11 bases. The CDR3 is 16 amino acids. Germline V CDR1 and CDR2: LGHDT, YNNKEL (reference sequence). With 4 bases clipped from V and 3 bases from J, the junction kept 4 bases outside the gene matches. The CDR3 spells CASSPPSGGYTGELFF. In DNA form, the CDR3 reads TGTGCCAGCAGCCCACCTAGCGGGGGGTACACCGGGGAGCTGTTTTTT.

The V call is TRBV5-4, the J call TRBJ2-2; D is unclear. V lost 0 bases to trimming and J lost 0 bases, with 6 bases between them. The CDR3 loop spans 15 amino acids. Germline V lookup: CDR1 SGHNT, CDR2 YYREEE (reference sequence). Here the CDR3 DNA reads TGTGCCAGCAGCTTGGGGCCGCCGAACACCGGGGAGCTGTTTTTT. Amino acids: CASSLGPPNTGELFF.

V is TRBV28 and J is TRBJ1-2, with D maybe TRBD1 (6 bases). The length of the CDR3 is 13 residues. V lost 5 bases and J 5 bases, leaving 12 bases between the germline ends. Germline assignment: CDR1 MDHEN and CDR2 SYDVKM. The CDR3 DNA reads TGTGCCAGCAGTCCCGGGGGGGCGTATGGCTACACCTTC. Translating gives CASSPGGAYGYTF.

This sequence joins TRBV27 and TRBJ1-2; 9 nucleotides align to TRBD1. Germline values: CDR1 MNHEY, CDR2 SMNVEV (reference sequence). There are 16 residues in the CDR3. With 4 bases clipped from V and 8 bases from J, the junction kept 14 bases outside the gene matches. The CDR3 loop is CASSSFRGQGFSGYTF. The CDR3, as DNA: TGTGCCAGCAGTTCCTTCCGAGGACAGGGGTTTTCCGGCTACACCTTC.

CDR3 in DNA: TGTGCCAGTAGTATGGTAGGGGTTACTGAAGCTTTCTTT. Translating it yields CASSMVGVTEAFF. This rearrangement joins TRBV19 to TRBJ1-1, with a possible D match to TRBD1 (5 bases). V was cut by 3 bases and J by 5 bases, with 10 bases left in between. This CDR3 has 13 residues. CDR1 and CDR2 from the germline V gene are LNHDA and SQIVND (reference sequence). Full variable domain (outside the CDR3, taken from reference TRBV19 and TRBJ1-1): DGGITQSPKYLFRKEGQNVTLSCEQNLNHDAMYWYRQDPGQGLRLIYYSQIVNDFQKGDIAEGYSVSREKKESFPLTVTSAQKNPTAFYLCASSMVGVTEAFFGQGTRLTVV.

This clone was counted a few times. The sample holds other DNA sequences that translate to the same CDR3. V and J are TRBV11-2 and TRBJ1-1, with a weak D call TRBD1 (6 bases). V gave up 0 bases and J gave up 1 base, with 12 bases separating them. The germline CDR1 and CDR2 sequences are SGHAT and FQNNGV. This CDR3 contains 16 residues. CDR3 in amino acids: CASSLEWGRRNTEAFF. The CDR3 DNA is TGTGCCAGCAGCTTAGAATGGGGGCGTCGGAACACTGAAGCTTTCTTT.

This chain uses TRBV5-1 with TRBJ1-1, with D unresolved. Trimming left V 0 bases short and J 4 bases short, with 16 bases between. Germline CDR1 SGHRS, CDR2 YFSETQ. The CDR3 covers 16 residues. The CDR3 spells CASSLGVGSRGTEAFF. CDR3 in DNA: TGCGCCAGCAGCTTGGGGGTCGGGTCTCGGGGCACTGAAGCTTTCTTT.

This chain uses TRBV28 with TRBJ2-7; D possibly corresponds to TRBD2 (6 bases). The CDR3 spans 14 residues. Trimming stripped 6 bases from V and 0 bases from J, with 12 bases between. CDR1 MDHEN and CDR2 SYDVKM come from the germline V gene. CDR3 region: CASSPAGFSYEQYF. In DNA form, the CDR3 reads TGTGCCAGCAGCCCCGCGGGGTTCTCCTACGAGCAGTACTTC.

This rearrangement joins TRBV7-9 to TRBJ2-7, with a possible D match to TRBD1 (5 bases). The CDR3 is made up of 15 amino acids. The V end was cut by 2 bases, the J end by 3 bases, with 14 bases between. Germline V gives CDR1 SEHNR, CDR2 FQNEAQ (reference sequence). The CDR3 nucleotides read TGTGCCAGCAGCTTACCAGACAGTGCCCACTACGAGCAGTACTTC. Amino acid sequence: CASSLPDSAHYEQYF.

This clone turned up a few times. V usage is TRBV4-3 and J usage is TRBJ1-1, with D uncertain. The CDR3 extends over 14 amino acids. Between the trimmed V and J ends, which lost 0 bases and 5 bases, there was a span of 10 bases. Germline V gene data show CDR1 as LGHNA and CDR2 as YSLEER. The CDR3 loop is CASSQERERTEAFF. The CDR3 nucleotides are TGCGCCAGCAGCCAAGAAAGGGAACGGACTGAAGCTTTCTTT.

This clone was picked up a small number of times. The genes are TRBV7-9 and TRBJ1-2; D is ambiguous. The germline V gene encodes CDR1 SEHNR and CDR2 FQNEAQ (reference sequence). Trimming pared 0 bases from V and 3 bases from J, leaving 2 bases between. CDR3 length: 12 amino acids. The CDR3 loop reads CASSLADYGYTF. CDR3 bases: TGTGCCAGCAGCTTAGCGGACTATGGCTACACCTTC.

On this clone: The same CDR3 arises from other DNA sequences in this sample as well. V usage is TRBV19 and J usage is TRBJ2-7; D unclear. Trimming removed 5 bases at V and 4 bases at J, with 9 bases between. The germline V gene has CDR1 LNHDA and CDR2 SQIVND (reference sequence). The CDR3 totals 12 residues. In nucleotides, the CDR3 is TGTGCCAGTAGTCCCAATTTATACGAGCAGTACTTC. Its translation is CASSPNLYEQYF.

J is TRBJ1-2 and V is TRBV6-5; D might be TRBD1 (5 bases). The CDR3 is made up of 13 amino acids. V gave up 9 bases and J gave up 4 bases, with 15 bases separating them. CDR1 is MNHEY, CDR2 SVGAGI, per germline. The CDR3 DNA is TGTGCCAGTTCGACAGACCCGTTCTATGGCTACACCTTC. It yields the protein CASSTDPFYGYTF.

In DNA, the CDR3 is TGTGCCGCTAGGGTGGGCTACGAGCAGTACTTC. As protein: CAARVGYEQYF. The chain uses TRBV12-3 or TRBV12-4 and TRBJ2-7; D ambiguous. CDR3 length equals 11 residues. Deletions cut 11 bases from V and 3 bases from J, with 11 bases between.

CDR3 protein: CASSPDIAQAFF. The CDR3 DNA sequence: TGTGCCAGCTCACCTGACATTGCCCAAGCTTTCTTT. This rearrangement joins TRBV18 to TRBJ1-1; no clear D gene. Per germline, CDR1 KGHSH and CDR2 LQKENI. The length of the CDR3 is 12 residues. The ends were cut back, 3 bases at V and 9 bases at J, with 11 bases in the middle.

J is TRBJ2-7 and V is TRBV3-1 (or the pseudogene TRBV3-2); D uncertain. Germline-derived CDR1 and CDR2 are LGHDT and YNNKEL (reference sequence). The CDR3 loop spans 14 amino acids. Deletions cut 0 bases from V and 0 bases from J, with 6 bases between. CDR3 DNA sequence: TGTGCCAGCAGCCAAGATTGGGTCTCCTACGAGCAGTACTTC. This translates into CASSQDWVSYEQYF.

The table lists this clone with a count of one. The V call is TRBV18, the J call TRBJ2-7; TRBD1 agrees at 8 bases. Germline CDR1 and CDR2: KGHSH and LQKENI. The CDR3 length is 13 residues. V trimming: 6 bases; J trimming: 5 bases; junction bases outside the gene matches: 6. The CDR3 DNA follows: TGTGCCAGCTCGCCAAAGGACAGGGACGAGCAGTACTTC. Protein sequence: CASSPKDRDEQYF.

This clone was seen a handful of times. The chain joins TRBV3-1 (or the pseudogene TRBV3-2) to TRBJ2-4; D not certain. V lost 2 bases, J lost 8 bases, and 22 bases lay in between. Germline loops: CDR1 LGHDT, CDR2 YNNKEL (reference sequence). The CDR3 is made up of 17 amino acids. The CDR3 region is CASSQPQWAPGRDIQYF. CDR3 sequence (DNA): TGTGCCAGCAGCCAACCCCAGTGGGCCCCTGGCCGGGACATTCAGTACTTC.

The genes are TRBV10-3 and TRBJ2-1; D gene unclear. The CDR3 contains 11 residues. From germline, CDR1 is ENHRY and CDR2 SYGVKD. With 5 bases removed from V and 6 bases from J, the gap between germline ends came to 5 bases. The CDR3 sequence is CAISQINEQFF. CDR3 nucleotide sequence: TGTGCCATCAGTCAGATCAATGAGCAGTTCTTC.

This clone was observed once. The V gene is TRBV11-1, the J gene TRBJ2-7; 11 bases match TRBD1. V shed 5 bases and J 1 base; nucleotides not matched to a gene: 4. Germline V lookup: CDR1 SGHAT, CDR2 FQDESV (reference sequence). This CDR3 contains 15 residues. CDR3 nucleotides: TGTGCCAGCAGCCCCCGGGACAGGGGGTCCTACGAGCAGTACTTC. It yields the protein CASSPRDRGSYEQYF.

The J gene is TRBJ2-4, the V gene TRBV5-4; D might be TRBD1 (5 bases). Trimming took off 4 bases at V and 7 bases at J, with 12 bases between the two ends. This CDR3 is 13 amino acids long. Germline V gene data show CDR1 as SGHNT and CDR2 as YYREEE (reference sequence). The CDR3 DNA follows: TGTGCCAGCAGCCCGGACGCAGGGAACATTCAGTACTTC. It translates to CASSPDAGNIQYF.

DNA of the CDR3: TGTGCCAGCATCCGTCGGCCGAGTATCGGCTACACCTTC. Its protein is CASIRRPSIGYTF. The J gene is TRBJ1-2, the V gene TRBV5-6; D gene unclear. Germline V CDR1 and CDR2: SGHDT, YYEEEE. This CDR3 spans 13 amino acids. Trimming took 6 bases from V and 8 from J, leaving 17 bases between them.

The chain carries TRBV11-1 and TRBJ2-1; 8 bases are a match to TRBD2. J was trimmed by 7 bases and V by 3 bases; bases with no gene match: 5. This CDR3 comprises 14 residues. Germline CDR1 reads SGHAT; CDR2 reads FQDESV (reference sequence). CDR3 coding DNA: TGTGCCAGCAGCTTCACCGGGACTAGTAATGAGCAGTTCTTC. Protein: CASSFTGTSNEQFF. Combining the CDR3 with reference TRBV11-1 and TRBJ2-1 gives the whole variable domain EAEVAQSPRYKITEKSQAVAFWCDPISGHATLYWYRQILGQGPELLVQFQDESVVDDSQLPKDRFSAERLKGVDSTLKIQPAELGDSAMYLCASSFTGTSNEQFFGPGTRLTVL.

The V and J genes are TRBV9 and TRBJ1-1; the D is unclear. Germline V CDR1 and CDR2: SGDLS, YYNGEE. Trimming stripped 7 bases from V and 5 bases from J, with 12 bases between. The CDR3 covers 12 residues. The CDR3 loop reads CASGGVLTEAFF. In DNA, the CDR3 is TGTGCCAGCGGAGGAGTTCTTACTGAAGCTTTCTTT.